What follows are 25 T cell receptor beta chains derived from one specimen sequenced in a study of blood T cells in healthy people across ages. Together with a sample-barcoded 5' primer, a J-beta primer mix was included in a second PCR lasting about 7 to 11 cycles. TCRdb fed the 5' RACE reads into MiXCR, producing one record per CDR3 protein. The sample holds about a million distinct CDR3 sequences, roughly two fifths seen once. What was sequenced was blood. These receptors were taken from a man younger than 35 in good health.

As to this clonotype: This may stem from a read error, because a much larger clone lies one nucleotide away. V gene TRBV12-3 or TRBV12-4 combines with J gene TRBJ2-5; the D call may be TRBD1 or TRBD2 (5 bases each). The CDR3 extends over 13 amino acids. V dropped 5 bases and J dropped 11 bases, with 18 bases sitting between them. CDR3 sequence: CASSRGVSDEQYF. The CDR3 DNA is TGTGCCAGCAGTCGAGGGGTCAGCGATGAGCAGTACTTC.

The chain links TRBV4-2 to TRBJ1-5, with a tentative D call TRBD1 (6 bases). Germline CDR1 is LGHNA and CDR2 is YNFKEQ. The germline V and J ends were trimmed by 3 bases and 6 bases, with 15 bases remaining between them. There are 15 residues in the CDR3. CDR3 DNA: TGTGCCAGCAGCCAGGAAACTACAGGGACTCAGCCCCAGCATTTT. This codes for CASSQETTGTQPQHF.

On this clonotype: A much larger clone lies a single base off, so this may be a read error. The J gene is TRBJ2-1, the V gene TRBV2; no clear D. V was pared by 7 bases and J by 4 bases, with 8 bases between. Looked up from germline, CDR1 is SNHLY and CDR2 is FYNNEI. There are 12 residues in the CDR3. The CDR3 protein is CASIATYNEQFF. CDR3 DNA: TGTGCCAGCATCGCGACGTACAATGAGCAGTTCTTC.

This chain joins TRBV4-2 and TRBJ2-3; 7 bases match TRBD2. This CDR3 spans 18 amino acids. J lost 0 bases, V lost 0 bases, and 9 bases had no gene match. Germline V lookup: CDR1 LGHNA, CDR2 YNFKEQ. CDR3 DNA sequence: TGTGCCAGCAGCCAAGATCCGGGGGGACTATTGAGCACAGATACGCAGTATTTT. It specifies CASSQDPGGLLSTDTQYF.

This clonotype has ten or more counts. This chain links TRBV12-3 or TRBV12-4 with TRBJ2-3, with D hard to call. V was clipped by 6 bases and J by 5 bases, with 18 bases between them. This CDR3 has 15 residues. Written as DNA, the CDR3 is TGTGCCAGCAGCCCAATCCTCGGAGCCCGAGATACGCAGTATTTT. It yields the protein CASSPILGARDTQYF.

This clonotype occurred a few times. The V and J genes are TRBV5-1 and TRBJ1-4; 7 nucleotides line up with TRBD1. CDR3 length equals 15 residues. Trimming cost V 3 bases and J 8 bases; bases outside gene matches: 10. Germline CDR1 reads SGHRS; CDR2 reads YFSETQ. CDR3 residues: CASSSTTGVGEKLFF. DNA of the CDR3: TGCGCCAGCAGCTCTACCACAGGGGTAGGCGAAAAACTGTTTTTT.

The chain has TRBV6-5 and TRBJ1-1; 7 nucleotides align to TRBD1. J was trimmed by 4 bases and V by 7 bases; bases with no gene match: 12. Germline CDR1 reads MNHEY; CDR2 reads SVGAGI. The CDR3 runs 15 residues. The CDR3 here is CASTDRVTRVTEAFF. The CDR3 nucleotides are TGTGCCAGCACCGACAGGGTTACGCGTGTCACTGAAGCTTTCTTT.

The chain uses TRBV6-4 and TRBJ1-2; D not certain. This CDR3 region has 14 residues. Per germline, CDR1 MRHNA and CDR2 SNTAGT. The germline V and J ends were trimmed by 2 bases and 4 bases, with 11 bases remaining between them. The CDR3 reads CASSDGSRGYGYTF. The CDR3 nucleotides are TGTGCCAGCAGTGACGGGAGTCGCGGCTATGGCTACACCTTC.

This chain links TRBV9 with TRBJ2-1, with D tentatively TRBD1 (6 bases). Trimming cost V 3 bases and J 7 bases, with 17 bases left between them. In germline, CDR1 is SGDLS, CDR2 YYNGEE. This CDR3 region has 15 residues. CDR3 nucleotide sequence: TGTGCCAGCAGCGAAACCGGGACATCTGAAAATGAGCAGTTCTTC. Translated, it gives CASSETGTSENEQFF.

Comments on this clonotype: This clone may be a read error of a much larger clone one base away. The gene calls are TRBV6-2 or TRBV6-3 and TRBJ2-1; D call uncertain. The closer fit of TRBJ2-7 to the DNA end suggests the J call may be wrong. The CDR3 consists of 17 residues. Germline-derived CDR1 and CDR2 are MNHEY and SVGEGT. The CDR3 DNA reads TGTGCCAGCAGGGCCTTTTCTAGAGTGAGCTCCTACAATGAGCAGTACTTC. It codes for CASRAFSRVSSYNEQYF.

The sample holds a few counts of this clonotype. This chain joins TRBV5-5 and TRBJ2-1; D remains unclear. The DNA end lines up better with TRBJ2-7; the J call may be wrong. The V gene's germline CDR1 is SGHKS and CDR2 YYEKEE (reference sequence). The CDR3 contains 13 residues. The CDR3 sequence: CASSLPTYNEQYF. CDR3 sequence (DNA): TGTGCCAGCAGCTTGCCTACCTACAATGAGCAGTACTTC.

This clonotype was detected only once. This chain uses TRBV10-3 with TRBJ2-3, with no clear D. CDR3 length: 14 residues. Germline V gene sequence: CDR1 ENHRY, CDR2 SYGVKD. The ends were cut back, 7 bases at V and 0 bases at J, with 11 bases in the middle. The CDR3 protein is CAITGPRSTDTQYF. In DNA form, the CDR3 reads TGTGCCATCACTGGGCCAAGGAGCACAGATACGCAGTATTTT.

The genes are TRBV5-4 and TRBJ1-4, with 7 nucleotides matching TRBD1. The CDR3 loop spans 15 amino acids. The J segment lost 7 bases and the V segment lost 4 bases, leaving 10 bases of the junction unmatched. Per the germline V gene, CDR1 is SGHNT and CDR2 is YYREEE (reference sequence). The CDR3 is CASSGTGADGEKLFF. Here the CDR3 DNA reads TGTGCCAGCAGCGGAACAGGGGCGGACGGTGAAAAACTGTTTTTT.

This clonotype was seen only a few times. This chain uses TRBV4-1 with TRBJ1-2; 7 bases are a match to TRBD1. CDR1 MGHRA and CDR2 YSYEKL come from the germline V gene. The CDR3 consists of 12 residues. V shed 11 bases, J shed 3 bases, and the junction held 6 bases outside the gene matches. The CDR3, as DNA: TGCGCCGCAACCGGGACAGACTATGGCTACACCTTC. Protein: CAATGTDYGYTF.

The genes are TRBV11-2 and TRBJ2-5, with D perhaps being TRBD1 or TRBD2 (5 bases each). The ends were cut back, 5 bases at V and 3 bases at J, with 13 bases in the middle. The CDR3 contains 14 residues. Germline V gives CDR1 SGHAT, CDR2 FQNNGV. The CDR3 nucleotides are TGTGCCAGCAGCCTAAACGGGGCTAAAGAGACCCAGTACTTC. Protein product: CASSLNGAKETQYF. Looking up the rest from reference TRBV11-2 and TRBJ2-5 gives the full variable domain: EAGVAQSPRYKIIEKRQSVAFWCNPISGHATLYWYQQILGQGPKLLIQFQNNGVVDDSQLPKDRFSAERLKGVDSTLKIQPAKLEDSAVYLCASSLNGAKETQYFGPGTRLLVL.

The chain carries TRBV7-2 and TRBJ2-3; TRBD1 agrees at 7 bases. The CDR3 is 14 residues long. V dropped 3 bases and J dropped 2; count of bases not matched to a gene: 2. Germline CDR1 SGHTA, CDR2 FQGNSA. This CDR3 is CASSLGQHTDTQYF. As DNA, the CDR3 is TGTGCCAGCAGCTTGGGACAGCACACAGATACGCAGTATTTT.

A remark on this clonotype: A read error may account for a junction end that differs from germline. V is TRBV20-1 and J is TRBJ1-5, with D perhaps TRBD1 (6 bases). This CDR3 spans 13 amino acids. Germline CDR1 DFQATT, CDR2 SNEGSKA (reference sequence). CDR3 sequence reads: CRAAGDSNQPQHF. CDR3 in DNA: TGCCGTGCTGCAGGGGATAGCAATCAGCCCCAGCATTTT.

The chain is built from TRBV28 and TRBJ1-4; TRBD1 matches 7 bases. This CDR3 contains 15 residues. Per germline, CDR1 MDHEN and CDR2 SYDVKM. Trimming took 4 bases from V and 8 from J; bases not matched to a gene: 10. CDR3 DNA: TGTGCCAGCAGTTCTCCGACCGGACAGGACGAAAAACTGTTTTTT. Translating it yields CASSSPTGQDEKLFF. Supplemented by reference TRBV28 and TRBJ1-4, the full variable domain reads DVKVTQSSRYLVKRTGEKVFLECVQDMDHENMFWYRQDPGLGLRLIYFSYDVKMKEKGDIPEGYSVSREKKERFSLILESASTNQTSMYLCASSSPTGQDEKLFFGSGTQLSVL.

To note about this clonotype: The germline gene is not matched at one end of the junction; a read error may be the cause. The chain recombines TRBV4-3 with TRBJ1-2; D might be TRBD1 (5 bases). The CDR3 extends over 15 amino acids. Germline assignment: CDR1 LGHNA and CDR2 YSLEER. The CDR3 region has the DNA TGCGTCAGCAGCCCCTCCGACGGGGGTGGATATGGCTACACCTTC. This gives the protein CVSSPSDGGGYGYTF.

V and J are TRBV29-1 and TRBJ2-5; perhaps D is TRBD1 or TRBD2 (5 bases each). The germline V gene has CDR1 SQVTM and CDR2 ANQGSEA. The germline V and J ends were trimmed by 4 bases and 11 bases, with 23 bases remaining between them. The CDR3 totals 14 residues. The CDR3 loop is CSVVQGRWRNEQYF. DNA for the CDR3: TGCAGCGTTGTCCAGGGCAGGTGGAGGAATGAGCAGTACTTC. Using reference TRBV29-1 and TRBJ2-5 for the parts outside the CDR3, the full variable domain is SAVISQKPSRDICQRGTSLTIQCQVDSQVTMMFWYRQQPGQSLTLIATANQGSEATYESGFVIDKFPISRPNLTFSTLTVSNMSPEDSSIYLCSVVQGRWRNEQYFGPGTRLLVL.

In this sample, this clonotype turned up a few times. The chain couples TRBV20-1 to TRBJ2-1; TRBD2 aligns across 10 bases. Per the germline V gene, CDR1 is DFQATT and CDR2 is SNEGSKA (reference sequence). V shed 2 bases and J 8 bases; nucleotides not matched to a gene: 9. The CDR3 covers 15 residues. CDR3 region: CSARIRTSGSDEQFF. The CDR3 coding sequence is TGCAGTGCTAGAATTCGGACTAGCGGAAGCGATGAGCAGTTCTTC.

The CDR3 DNA follows: TGTGCCAGCAGCTTAGGGGCGCTCCTCGTATACAATGAGCAGTTCTTC. This sequence encodes CASSLGALLVYNEQFF. This sequence joins TRBV7-6 and TRBJ2-1; D is undetermined. Trimming took 1 base from V and 4 from J, leaving 14 bases between them. CDR1 SGHVS and CDR2 FNYEAQ come from the germline V gene. The CDR3 has 16 amino acids.

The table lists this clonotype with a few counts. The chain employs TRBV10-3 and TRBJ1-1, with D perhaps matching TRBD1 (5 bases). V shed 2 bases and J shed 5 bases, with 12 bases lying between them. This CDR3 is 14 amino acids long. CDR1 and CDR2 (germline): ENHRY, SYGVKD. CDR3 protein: CAISEQGERTEAFF. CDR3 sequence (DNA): TGTGCCATCAGTGAGCAAGGGGAAAGGACTGAAGCTTTCTTT.

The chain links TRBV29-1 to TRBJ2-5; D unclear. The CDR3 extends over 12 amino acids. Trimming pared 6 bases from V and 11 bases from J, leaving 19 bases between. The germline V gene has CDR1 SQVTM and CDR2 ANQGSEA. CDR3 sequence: CSVLAEPSEQYF. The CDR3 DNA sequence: TGCAGCGTCCTCGCAGAGCCTAGTGAGCAGTACTTC.

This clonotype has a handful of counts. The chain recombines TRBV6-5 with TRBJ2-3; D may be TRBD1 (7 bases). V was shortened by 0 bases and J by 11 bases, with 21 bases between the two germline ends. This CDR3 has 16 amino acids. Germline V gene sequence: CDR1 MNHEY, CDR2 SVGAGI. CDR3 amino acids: CASSYSRGLGTEMQYF. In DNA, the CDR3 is TGTGCCAGCAGTTACTCTCGGGGACTGGGGACAGAGATGCAGTATTTT.